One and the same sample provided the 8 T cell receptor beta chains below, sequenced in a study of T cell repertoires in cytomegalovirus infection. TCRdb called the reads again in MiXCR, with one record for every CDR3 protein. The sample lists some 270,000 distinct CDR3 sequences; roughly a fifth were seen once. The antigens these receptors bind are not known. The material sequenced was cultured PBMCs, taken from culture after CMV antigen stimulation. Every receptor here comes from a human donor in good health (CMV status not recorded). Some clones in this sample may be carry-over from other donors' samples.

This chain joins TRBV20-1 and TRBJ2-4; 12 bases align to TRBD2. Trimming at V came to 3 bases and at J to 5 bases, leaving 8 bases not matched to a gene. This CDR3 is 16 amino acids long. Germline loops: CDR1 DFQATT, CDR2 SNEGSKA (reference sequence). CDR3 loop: CSASPGTSGRENIQYF. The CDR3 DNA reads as TGCAGTGCTAGTCCCGGGACTAGCGGGCGCGAAAACATTCAGTACTTC.

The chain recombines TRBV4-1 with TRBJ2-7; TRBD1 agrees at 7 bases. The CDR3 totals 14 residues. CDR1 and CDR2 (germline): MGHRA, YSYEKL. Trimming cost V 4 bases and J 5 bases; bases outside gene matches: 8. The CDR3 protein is CASSRFDRANEQYF. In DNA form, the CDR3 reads TGCGCCAGCAGCCGCTTTGACAGGGCCAACGAGCAGTACTTC.

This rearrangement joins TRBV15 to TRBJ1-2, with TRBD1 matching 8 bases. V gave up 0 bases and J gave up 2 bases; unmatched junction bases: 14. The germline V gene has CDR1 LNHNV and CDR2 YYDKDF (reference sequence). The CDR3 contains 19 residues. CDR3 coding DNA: TGTGCCACCAGCAGAGATGTTTTCCGGATGGGACAGGAGAACTATGGCTACACCTTC. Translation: CATSRDVFRMGQENYGYTF.

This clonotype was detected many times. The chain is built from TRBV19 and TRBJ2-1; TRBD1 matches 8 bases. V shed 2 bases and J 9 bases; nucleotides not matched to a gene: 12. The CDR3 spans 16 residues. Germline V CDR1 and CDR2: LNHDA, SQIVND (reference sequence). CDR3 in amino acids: CASSIPIGQGAGEQFF. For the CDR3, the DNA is TGTGCCAGTAGTATACCGATAGGGCAGGGGGCCGGTGAGCAGTTCTTC.

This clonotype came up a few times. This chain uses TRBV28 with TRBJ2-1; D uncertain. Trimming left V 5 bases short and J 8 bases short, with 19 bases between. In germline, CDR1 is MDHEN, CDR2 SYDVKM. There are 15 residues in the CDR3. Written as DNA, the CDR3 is TGTGCCAGCAGTCCCTACTTAGGTGGTCGGGATGAGCAGTTCTTC. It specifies CASSPYLGGRDEQFF. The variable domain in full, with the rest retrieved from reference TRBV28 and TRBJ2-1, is DVKVTQSSRYLVKRTGEKVFLECVQDMDHENMFWYRQDPGLGLRLIYFSYDVKMKEKGDIPEGYSVSREKKERFSLILESASTNQTSMYLCASSPYLGGRDEQFFGPGTRLTVL.

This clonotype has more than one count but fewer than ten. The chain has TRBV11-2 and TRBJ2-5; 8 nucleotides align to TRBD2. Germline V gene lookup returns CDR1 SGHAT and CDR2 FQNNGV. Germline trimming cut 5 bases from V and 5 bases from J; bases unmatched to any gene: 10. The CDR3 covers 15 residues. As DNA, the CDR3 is TGTGCCAGCAGCCCGAGCGGGAGCGGTCAGGAGACCCAGTACTTC. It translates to CASSPSGSGQETQYF.

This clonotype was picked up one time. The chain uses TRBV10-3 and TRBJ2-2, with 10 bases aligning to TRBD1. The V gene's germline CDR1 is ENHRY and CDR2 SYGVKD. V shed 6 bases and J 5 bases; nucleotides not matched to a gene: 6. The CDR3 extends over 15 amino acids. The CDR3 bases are TGTGCCATCAGGCCGGGACAGGGGCTTACCGGGGAGCTGTTTTTT. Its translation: CAIRPGQGLTGELFF.

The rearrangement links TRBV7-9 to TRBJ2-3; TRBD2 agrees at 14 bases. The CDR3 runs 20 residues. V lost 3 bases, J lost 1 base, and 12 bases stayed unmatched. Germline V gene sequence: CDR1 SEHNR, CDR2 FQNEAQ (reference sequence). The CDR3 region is CASSFAPVRLAGGRTDTQYF. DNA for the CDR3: TGTGCCAGCAGCTTTGCCCCCGTGCGACTAGCGGGAGGGCGCACAGATACGCAGTATTTT.